The T cell receptor beta chain under discussion was sequenced for a study of cytomegalovirus exposure and HLA in healthy donors. Overall study findings and caveats: Sequencing had likely introduced a cluster of highly shared sequence variants as an artifact. According to a later analysis, most TCR beta chains associated with CMV appeared HLA-restricted. For most TCR sequences rarity was the rule, although some public TCRs occurred in many donors.

Note on this clone: As yet, its antigen is unknown.

Germline lookup yields CDR1 SSHAT and CDR2 FNYEAQ (reference sequence). The CDR3 covers 15 residues. J was trimmed by 4 bases and V by 5 bases; bases with no gene match: 6. Vbeta (60) and Jbeta (13) primers were used in the PCR. Sequenced by immunoSEQ multiplex PCR; TCRdb stores in-frame clones only, minus some. The sample lists tens of thousands of clones; just over 70% were seen once. Sequenced: PBMCs. The rearrangement uses TRBV7-7 and TRBJ2-3; TRBD1 aligns across 10 bases. The receptor was isolated from a man in his 60s in good health and CMV-seronegative. The CDR3 spells CASSMTGGVADTQYF. The DNA for the CDR3 is TGTGCCAGCAGCATGACAGGGGGCGTCGCAGATACGCAGTATTTT. Combining the CDR3 with reference TRBV7-7 and TRBJ2-3 gives the whole variable domain GAGVSQSPRYKVTKRGQDVTLRCDPISSHATLYWYQQALGQGPEFLTYFNYEAQPDKSGLPSDRFSAERPEGSISTLTIQRTEQRDSAMYRCASSMTGGVADTQYFGPGTRLTVL.